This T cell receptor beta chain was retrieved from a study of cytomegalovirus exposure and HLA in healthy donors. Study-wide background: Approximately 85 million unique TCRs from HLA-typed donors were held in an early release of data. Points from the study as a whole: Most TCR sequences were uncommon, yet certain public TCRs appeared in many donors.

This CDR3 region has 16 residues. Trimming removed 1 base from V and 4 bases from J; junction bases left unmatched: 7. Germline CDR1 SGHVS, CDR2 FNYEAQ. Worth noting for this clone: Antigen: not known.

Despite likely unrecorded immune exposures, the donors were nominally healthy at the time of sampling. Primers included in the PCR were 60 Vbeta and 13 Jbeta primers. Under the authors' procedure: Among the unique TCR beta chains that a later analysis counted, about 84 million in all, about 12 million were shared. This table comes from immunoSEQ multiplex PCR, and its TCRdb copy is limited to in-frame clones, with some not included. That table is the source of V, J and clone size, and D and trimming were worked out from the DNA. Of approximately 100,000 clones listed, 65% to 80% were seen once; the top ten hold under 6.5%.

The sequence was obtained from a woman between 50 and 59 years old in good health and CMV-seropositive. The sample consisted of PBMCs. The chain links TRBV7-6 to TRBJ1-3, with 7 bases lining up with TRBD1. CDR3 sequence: CASSLEQGVAGNTIYF. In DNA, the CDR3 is TGTGCCAGCAGCTTAGAGCAGGGGGTGGCGGGAAACACCATATATTTT.